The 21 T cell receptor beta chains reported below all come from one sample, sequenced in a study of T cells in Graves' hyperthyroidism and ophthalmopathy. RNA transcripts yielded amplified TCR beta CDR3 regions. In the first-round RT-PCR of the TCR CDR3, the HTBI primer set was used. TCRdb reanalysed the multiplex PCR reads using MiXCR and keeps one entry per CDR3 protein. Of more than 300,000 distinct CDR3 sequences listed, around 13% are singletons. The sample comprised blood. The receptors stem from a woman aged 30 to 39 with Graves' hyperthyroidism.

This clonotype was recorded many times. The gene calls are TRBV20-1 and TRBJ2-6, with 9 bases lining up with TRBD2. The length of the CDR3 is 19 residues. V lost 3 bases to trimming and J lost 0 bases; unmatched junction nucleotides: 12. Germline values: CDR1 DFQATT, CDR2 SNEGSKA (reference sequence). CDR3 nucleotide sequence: TGCAGTGCTAGGCCCCCGGGACTAGCTGAATTCTCTGGGGCCAACGTCCTGACTTTC. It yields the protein CSARPPGLAEFSGANVLTF.

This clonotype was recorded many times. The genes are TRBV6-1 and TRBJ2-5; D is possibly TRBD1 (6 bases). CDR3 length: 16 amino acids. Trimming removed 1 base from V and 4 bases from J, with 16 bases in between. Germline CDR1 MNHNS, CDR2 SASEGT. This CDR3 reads CASSEGSRGGRETQYF. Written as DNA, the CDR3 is TGTGCCAGCAGTGAAGGTAGCAGGGGCGGAAGAGAGACCCAGTACTTC.

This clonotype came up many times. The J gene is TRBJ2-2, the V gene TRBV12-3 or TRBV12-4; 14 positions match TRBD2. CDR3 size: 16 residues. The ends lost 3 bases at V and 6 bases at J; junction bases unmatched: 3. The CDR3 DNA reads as TGTGCCAGCAGTTTGAAGGGACTAGCGGGAGCCGGGGAGCTGTTTTTT. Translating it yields CASSLKGLAGAGELFF.

This CDR3 reads CSARVSSRGRFETQYF. CDR3 coding DNA: TGCAGTGCTAGAGTTTCATCCAGGGGGCGTTTTGAGACCCAGTACTTC. The chain combines TRBV20-1 with TRBJ2-5, with 8 bases identical to TRBD1. Trimming cost V 1 base and J 5 bases; bases outside gene matches: 12. The CDR3 length is 16 residues. Germline CDR1 DFQATT, CDR2 SNEGSKA (reference sequence).

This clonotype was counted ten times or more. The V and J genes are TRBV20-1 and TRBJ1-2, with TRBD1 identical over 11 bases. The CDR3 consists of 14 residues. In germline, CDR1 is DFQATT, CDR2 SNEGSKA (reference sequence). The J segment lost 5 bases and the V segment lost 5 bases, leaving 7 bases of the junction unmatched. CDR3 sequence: CSAPTGTGGYGYTF. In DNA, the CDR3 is TGCAGTGCTCCGACCGGGACAGGGGGATATGGCTACACCTTC.

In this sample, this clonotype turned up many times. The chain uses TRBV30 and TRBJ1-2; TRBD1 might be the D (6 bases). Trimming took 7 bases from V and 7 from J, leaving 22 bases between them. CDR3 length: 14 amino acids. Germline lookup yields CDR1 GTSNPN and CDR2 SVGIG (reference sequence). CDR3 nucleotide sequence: TGTGCCTCCAGCCCCGGAGGGACACTAGTTGGCTACACCTTC. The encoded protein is CASSPGGTLVGYTF.

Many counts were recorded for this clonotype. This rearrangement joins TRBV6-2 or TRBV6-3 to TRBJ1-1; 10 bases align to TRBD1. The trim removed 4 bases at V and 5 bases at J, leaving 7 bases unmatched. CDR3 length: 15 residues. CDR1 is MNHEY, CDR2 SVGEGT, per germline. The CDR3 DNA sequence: TGTGCCAGCAGTTTTCCCGGGACAGGGGCGACTGAAGCTTTCTTT. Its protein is CASSFPGTGATEAFF.

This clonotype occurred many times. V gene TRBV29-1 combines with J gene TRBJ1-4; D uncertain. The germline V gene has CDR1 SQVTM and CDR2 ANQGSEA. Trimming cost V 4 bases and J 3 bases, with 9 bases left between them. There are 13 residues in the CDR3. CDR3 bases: TGCAGCGTTGTGCGGGGATCTAATGAAAAACTGTTTTTT. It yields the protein CSVVRGSNEKLFF.

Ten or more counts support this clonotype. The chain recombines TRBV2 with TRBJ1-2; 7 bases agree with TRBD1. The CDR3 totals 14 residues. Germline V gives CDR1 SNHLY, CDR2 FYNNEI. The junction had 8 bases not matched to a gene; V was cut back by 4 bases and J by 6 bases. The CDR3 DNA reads TGTGCCAGCAGTGCAGGGACAGTGAGGAATGGCTACACCTTC. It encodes CASSAGTVRNGYTF.

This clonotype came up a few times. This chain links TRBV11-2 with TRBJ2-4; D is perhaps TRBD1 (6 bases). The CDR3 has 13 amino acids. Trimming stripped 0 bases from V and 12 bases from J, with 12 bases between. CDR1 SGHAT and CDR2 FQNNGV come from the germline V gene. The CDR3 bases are TGTGCCAGCAGCTTAGATCTCGCAGGGGCTCAGTACTTC. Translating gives CASSLDLAGAQYF.

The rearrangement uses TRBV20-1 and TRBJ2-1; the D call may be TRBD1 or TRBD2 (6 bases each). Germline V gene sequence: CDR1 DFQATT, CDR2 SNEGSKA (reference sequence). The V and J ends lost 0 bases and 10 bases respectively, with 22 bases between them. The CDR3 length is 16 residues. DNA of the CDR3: TGCAGTGCTAGAGATAGTTCGGGGGCATCACAATGGGAGCAGTTCTTC. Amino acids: CSARDSSGASQWEQFF.

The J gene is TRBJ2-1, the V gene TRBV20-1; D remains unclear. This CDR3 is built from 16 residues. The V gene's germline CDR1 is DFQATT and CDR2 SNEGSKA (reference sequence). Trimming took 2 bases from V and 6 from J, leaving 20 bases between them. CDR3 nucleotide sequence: TGCAGTGCTAGAATCTACGACCCACGTTCAAGCAATGAGCAGTTCTTC. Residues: CSARIYDPRSSNEQFF.

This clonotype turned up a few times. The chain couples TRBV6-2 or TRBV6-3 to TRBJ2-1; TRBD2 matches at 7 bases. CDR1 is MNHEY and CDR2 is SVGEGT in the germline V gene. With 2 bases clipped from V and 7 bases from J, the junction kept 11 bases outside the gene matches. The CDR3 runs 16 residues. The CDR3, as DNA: TGTGCCAGCAGTTACAACCCCCGGGACTACATAAATGAGCAGTTCTTC. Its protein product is CASSYNPRDYINEQFF.

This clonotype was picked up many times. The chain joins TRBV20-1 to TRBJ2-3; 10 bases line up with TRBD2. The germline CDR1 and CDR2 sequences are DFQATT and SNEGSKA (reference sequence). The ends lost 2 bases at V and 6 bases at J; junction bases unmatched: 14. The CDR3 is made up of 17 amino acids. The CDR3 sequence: CSARKPAGGGGVDTQYF. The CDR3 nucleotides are TGCAGTGCTAGAAAACCAGCGGGAGGGGGTGGGGTGGATACGCAGTATTTT.

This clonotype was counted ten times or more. CDR3 loop: CASTQTPRSEKLFF. The CDR3 bases are TGTGCCAGCACCCAGACCCCTCGTAGTGAAAAACTGTTTTTT. The chain combines TRBV28 with TRBJ1-4, with D uncertain. Germline CDR1 reads MDHEN; CDR2 reads SYDVKM. The V gene lost 7 bases and the J gene lost 7 bases, with 16 bases spanning the gap. The CDR3 runs to 14 residues.

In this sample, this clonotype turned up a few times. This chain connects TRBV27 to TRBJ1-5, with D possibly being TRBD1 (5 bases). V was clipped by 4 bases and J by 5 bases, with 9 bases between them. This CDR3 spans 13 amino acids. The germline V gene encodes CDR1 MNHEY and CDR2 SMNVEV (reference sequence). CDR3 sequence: CASSSRGDQPQHF. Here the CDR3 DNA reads TGTGCCAGCAGTTCGAGAGGGGATCAGCCCCAGCATTTT.

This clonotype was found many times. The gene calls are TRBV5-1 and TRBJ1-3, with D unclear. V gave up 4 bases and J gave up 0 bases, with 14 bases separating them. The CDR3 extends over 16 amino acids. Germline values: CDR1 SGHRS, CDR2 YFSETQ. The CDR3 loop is CASSPADVYSGNTIYF. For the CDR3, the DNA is TGCGCCAGCAGCCCTGCGGACGTATACTCTGGAAACACCATATATTTT.

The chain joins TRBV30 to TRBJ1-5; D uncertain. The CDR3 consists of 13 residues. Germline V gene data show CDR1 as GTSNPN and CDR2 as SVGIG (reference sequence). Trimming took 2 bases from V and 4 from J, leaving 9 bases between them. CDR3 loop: CAWSPGINQPQHF. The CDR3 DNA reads TGTGCCTGGAGTCCCGGGATTAATCAGCCCCAGCATTTT.

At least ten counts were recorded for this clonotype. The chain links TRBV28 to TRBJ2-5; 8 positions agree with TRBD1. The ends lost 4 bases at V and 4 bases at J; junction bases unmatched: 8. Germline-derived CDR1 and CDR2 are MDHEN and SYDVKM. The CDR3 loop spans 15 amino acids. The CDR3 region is CASSSLQGDGETQYF. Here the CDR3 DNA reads TGTGCCAGCAGTTCGCTACAGGGGGATGGAGAGACCCAGTACTTC. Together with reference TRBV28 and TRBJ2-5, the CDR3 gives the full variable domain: DVKVTQSSRYLVKRTGEKVFLECVQDMDHENMFWYRQDPGLGLRLIYFSYDVKMKEKGDIPEGYSVSREKKERFSLILESASTNQTSMYLCASSSLQGDGETQYFGPGTRLLVL.

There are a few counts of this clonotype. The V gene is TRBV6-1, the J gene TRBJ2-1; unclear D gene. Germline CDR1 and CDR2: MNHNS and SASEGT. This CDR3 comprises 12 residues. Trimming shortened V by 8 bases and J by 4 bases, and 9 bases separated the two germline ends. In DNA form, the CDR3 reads TGTGCCAGCCTTCAGATTTACAATGAGCAGTTCTTC. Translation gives CASLQIYNEQFF.

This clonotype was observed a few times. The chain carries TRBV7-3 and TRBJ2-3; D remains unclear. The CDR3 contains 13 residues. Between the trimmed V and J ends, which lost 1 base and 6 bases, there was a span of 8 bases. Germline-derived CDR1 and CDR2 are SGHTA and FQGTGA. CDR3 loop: CASSLIVGDTQYF. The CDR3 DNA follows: TGTGCCAGCAGCTTAATAGTGGGCGATACGCAGTATTTT.